Listed below are T cell receptor beta chains from one sample, sequenced in a study of CD8+CD57+ T cells in acquired aplastic anemia. TCRdb redid the calling of the reads with MiXCR, one entry per CDR3 protein. Of 100,000 to 150,000 distinct CDR3 sequences listed, over 45% were seen once; the top ten hold about 2.5%. The sequenced sample consisted of sorted CD4+, CD8+, or CD8+CD57+ T cells (not recorded which) from PBMCs. These receptors were collected from a human donor in good health, serving as a control. The CDR3 runs from the conserved cysteine through the conserved F or W. The D gene is left open where the match is weak. A clone size is listed for some rows: how often the clone was seen (once, few, many), or a class if it is expanded.

clone_size,d_call,j_call,v_call,cdr3_aa,cdr3_nt
many,NA,TRBJ2-1,TRBV27,CASSIGRTEQFF,TGTGCCAGCAGCATTGGACGGACTGAGCAGTTCTTC
NA,NA,TRBJ1-2,TRBV6-7,CASSYSRTAGYGYTF,TGTGCCAGCAGTTACTCGAGGACAGCGGGCTACGGCTACACCTTC
once,NA,TRBJ1-1,TRBV20-1,CSASGMNTEAFF,TGCAGTGCTAGCGGCATGAACACTGAAGCTTTCTTT
NA,TRBD1,TRBJ2-3,TRBV2,CASTNRGITDTQYF,TGTGCCAGCACGAACAGGGGGATTACAGATACGCAGTATTTT
NA,NA,TRBJ2-7,TRBV25-1,CASSETGTPPGYEQYF,TGTGCCAGCAGTGAAACCGGGACTCCCCCCGGTTACGAGCAGTACTTC
many,TRBD1,TRBJ1-6,TRBV6-1,CASSQSGQGRNSPLHF,TGTGCCAGCAGTCAATCAGGACAGGGAAGAAATTCACCCCTCCACTTT
NA,TRBD2,TRBJ2-3,TRBV10-3,CAISIAGAEDTQYF,TGTGCCATCAGTATAGCGGGGGCGGAGGATACGCAGTATTTT
NA,NA,TRBJ1-2,TRBV20-1,CSAREIFNYGYTF,TGCAGTGCTAGAGAGATCTTTAACTATGGCTACACCTTC
NA,NA,TRBJ2-7,TRBV29-1,CSVRPSLGEQYF,TGCAGCGTTCGCCCCTCTCTGGGCGAGCAGTACTTC
NA,TRBD2,TRBJ2-3,TRBV20-1,CSARASGGSTDTQYF,TGCAGTGCTAGGGCTAGCGGGGGGAGCACAGATACGCAGTATTTT
many,NA,TRBJ2-3,TRBV15,CATSRPLSYVRGRVTQYF,TGTGCCACCAGCAGACCCTTAAGCTACGTGCGGGGGCGAGTTACGCAGTATTTT
many,NA,TRBJ1-6,TRBV19,CASRTARGAFNSPLHF,TGTGCCAGTAGGACCGCACGGGGGGCCTTCAATTCACCCCTCCACTTT
NA,TRBD1,TRBJ1-5,TRBV2,CASSAEQGAGQPQHF,TGTGCCAGCAGTGCGGAACAGGGGGCGGGTCAGCCCCAGCATTTT
once,NA,TRBJ2-7,TRBV15,CATSTMSEQYF,TGTGCCACCAGCACGATGAGCGAGCAGTACTTC
NA,NA,TRBJ1-2,TRBV7-8,CASSLAPANYGYTF,TGTGCCAGCAGCTTAGCGCCAGCTAACTATGGCTACACCTTC
NA,TRBD1,TRBJ1-6,TRBV7-3,CASSLSGTGTRRDSPLHF,TGTGCCAGCAGCTTAAGCGGGACAGGGACAAGAAGAGATTCACCCCTCCACTTT
NA,TRBD2,TRBJ2-7,TRBV7-9,CASSGRLAGGEQYF,TGTGCCAGCAGCGGGAGACTAGCGGGGGGCGAGCAGTACTTC
many,TRBD1,TRBJ2-3,TRBV5-1,CASSLGQGGRDTQYF,TGCGCCAGCAGCTTGGGACAGGGGGGACGAGATACGCAGTATTTT
NA,NA,TRBJ2-6,TRBV10-3,CAISEGGLAGANVLTF,TGTGCCATCAGTGAGGGGGGGCTGGCTGGGGCCAACGTCCTGACTTTC
NA,NA,TRBJ1-4,TRBV29-1,CSVETGANEKLFF,TGCAGCGTTGAAACGGGGGCCAATGAAAAACTGTTTTTT
few,NA,TRBJ2-3,TRBV25-1,CASSPEASTDTQYF,TGTGCCAGCAGTCCGGAGGCTAGCACAGATACGCAGTATTTT
many,NA,TRBJ1-1,TRBV7-6,CASSPSISGLTEAFF,TGTGCCAGCAGCCCGTCGATTTCGGGGCTCACTGAAGCTTTCTTT
NA,TRBD2,TRBJ2-7,TRBV6-2/TRBV6-3,CASSLRLAGSYEQYF,TGTGCCAGCAGTTTACGACTAGCGGGGAGCTACGAGCAGTACTTC
many,TRBD1,TRBJ1-6,TRBV7-2,CASNRNGQGLNSPLHF,TGTGCCAGCAACCGCAACGGACAGGGGCTCAATTCACCCCTCCACTTT
many,NA,TRBJ1-1,TRBV5-8,CASSFRRNTEAFF,TGTGCCAGCAGCTTCCGAAGAAACACTGAAGCTTTCTTT
many,NA,TRBJ1-2,TRBV7-2,CASSLSNGGELGYTF,TGTGCCAGCAGCTTGAGCAACGGGGGCGAGCTTGGCTACACCTTC
many,TRBD1,TRBJ1-3,TRBV5-8,CASSWTGQGGNTIYF,TGTGCCAGCAGCTGGACCGGACAGGGTGGAAACACCATATATTTT
NA,NA,TRBJ1-1,TRBV12-3/TRBV12-4,CASSLGTSNTEAFF,TGTGCCAGCAGTTTAGGGACCTCGAACACTGAAGCTTTCTTT
many,NA,TRBJ2-1,TRBV9,CASSVERVGPRNEQFF,TGTGCCAGCAGCGTAGAGAGGGTCGGCCCTCGCAATGAGCAGTTCTTC
few,NA,TRBJ2-7,TRBV24-1,CATSDFGGYEQYF,TGTGCCACCAGTGATTTTGGGGGGTACGAGCAGTACTTC
NA,NA,TRBJ1-2,TRBV20-1,CSARVLQGIGYTF,TGCAGTGCTAGAGTACTCCAGGGGATAGGCTACACCTTC
once,NA,TRBJ1-2,TRBV19,CASSFPSRGDYGYTF,TGTGCCAGTAGTTTTCCAAGCAGGGGCGACTATGGCTACACCTTC
NA,NA,TRBJ2-7,TRBV4-2,CASSQDPGALGNEQYF,TGTGCCAGCAGCCAAGATCCGGGGGCGCTGGGAAACGAGCAGTACTTC
many,TRBD1,TRBJ2-6,TRBV19,CASLDRGYGANVLTF,TGTGCCAGCCTGGACAGGGGATATGGGGCCAACGTCCTGACTTTC
few,TRBD1,TRBJ2-7,TRBV7-2,CASSLDNRGNEQYF,TGTGCCAGCAGCTTAGACAACAGGGGCAACGAGCAGTACTTC
NA,NA,TRBJ1-5,TRBV7-2,CASSLAGGRFSNQPQHF,TGTGCCAGCAGCTTAGCGGGAGGGAGGTTTAGCAATCAGCCCCAGCATTTT
NA,NA,TRBJ2-2,TRBV5-1,CASSLGVGGPTGELFF,TGCGCCAGCAGCTTGGGAGTGGGGGGCCCCACCGGGGAGCTGTTTTTT
NA,TRBD2,TRBJ2-7,TRBV7-9,CASSGGGAYEQYF,TGTGCCAGCAGTGGCGGGGGGGCCTACGAGCAGTACTTC
NA,TRBD1,TRBJ2-5,TRBV2,CASSARAGGRETQYF,TGTGCCAGCAGTGCCAGGGCAGGGGGTCGAGAGACCCAGTACTTC
many,TRBD2,TRBJ2-7,TRBV11-2,CASSHTSGGALSSYEQYF,TGTGCCAGCAGCCATACTAGCGGGGGGGCTCTCAGCTCCTACGAGCAGTACTTC
NA,NA,TRBJ1-5,TRBV19,CASTGSGEKPQHF,TGTGCCAGTACGGGGTCGGGGGAAAAGCCCCAGCATTTT
once,NA,TRBJ1-5,TRBV2,CASSQTPYQPQHF,TGTGCCAGCAGTCAGACACCGTATCAGCCCCAGCATTTT
NA,NA,TRBJ1-2,TRBV29-1,CSVGVNSLYGYTF,TGCAGCGTGGGGGTAAATTCACTCTATGGCTACACCTTC
many,NA,TRBJ2-2,TRBV11-2,CASSLKRVGAGELFF,TGTGCCAGCAGCTTAAAGAGGGTCGGGGCCGGGGAGCTGTTTTTT
many,TRBD2,TRBJ2-1,TRBV27,CASTRVTSGADEQFF,TGTGCCAGCACCCGGGTTACTAGCGGGGCGGATGAGCAGTTCTTC
NA,NA,TRBJ1-1,TRBV10-1,CASSDNRVPAFF,TGCGCCAGCAGTGACAACAGGGTACCGGCTTTCTTT